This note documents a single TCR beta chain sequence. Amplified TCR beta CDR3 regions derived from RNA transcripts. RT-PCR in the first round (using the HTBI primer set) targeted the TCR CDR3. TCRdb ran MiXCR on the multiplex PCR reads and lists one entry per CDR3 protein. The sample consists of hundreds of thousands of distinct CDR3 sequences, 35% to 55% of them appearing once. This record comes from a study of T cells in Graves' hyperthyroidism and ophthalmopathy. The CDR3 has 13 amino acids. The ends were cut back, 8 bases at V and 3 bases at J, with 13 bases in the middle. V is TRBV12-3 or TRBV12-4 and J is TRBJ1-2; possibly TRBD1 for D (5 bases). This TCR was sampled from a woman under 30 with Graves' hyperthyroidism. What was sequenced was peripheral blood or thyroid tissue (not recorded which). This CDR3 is CASRRDGDYGYTF. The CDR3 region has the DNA TGTGCCAGCCGTCGGGACGGGGACTATGGCTACACCTTC.